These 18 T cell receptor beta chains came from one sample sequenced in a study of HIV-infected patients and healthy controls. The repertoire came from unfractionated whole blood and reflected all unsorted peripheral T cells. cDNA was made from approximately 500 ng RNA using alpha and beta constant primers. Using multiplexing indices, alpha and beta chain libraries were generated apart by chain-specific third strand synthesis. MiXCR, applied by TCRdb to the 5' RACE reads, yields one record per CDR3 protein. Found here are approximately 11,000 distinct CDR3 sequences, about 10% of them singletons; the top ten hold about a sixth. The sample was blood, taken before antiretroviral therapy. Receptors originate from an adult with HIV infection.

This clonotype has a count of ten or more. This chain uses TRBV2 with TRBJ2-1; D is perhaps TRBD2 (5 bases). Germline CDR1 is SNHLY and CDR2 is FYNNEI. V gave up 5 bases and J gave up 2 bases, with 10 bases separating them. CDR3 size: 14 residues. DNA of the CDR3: TGTGCCAGCAGTACACGACTACCCTACAATGAGCAGTTCTTC. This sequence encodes CASSTRLPYNEQFF. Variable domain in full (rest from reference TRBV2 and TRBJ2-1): EPEVTQTPSHQVTQMGQEVILRCVPISNHLYFYWYRQILGQKVEFLVSFYNNEISEKSEIFDDQFSVERPDGSNFTLKIRSTKLEDSAMYFCASSTRLPYNEQFFGPGTRLTVL.

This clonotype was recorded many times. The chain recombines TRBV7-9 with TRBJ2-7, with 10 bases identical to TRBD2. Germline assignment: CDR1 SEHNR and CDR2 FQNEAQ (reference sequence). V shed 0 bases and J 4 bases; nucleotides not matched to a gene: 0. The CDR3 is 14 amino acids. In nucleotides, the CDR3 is TGTGCCAGCAGCTTAGCTAGCGGGAGGTACGAGCAGTACTTC. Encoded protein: CASSLASGRYEQYF.

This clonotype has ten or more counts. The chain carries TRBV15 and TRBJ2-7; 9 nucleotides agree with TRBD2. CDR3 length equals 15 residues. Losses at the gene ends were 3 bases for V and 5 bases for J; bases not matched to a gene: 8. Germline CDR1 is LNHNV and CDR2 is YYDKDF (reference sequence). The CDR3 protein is CATSRIAGEGDEQYF. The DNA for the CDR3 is TGTGCCACCAGCAGGATAGCGGGGGAAGGGGACGAGCAGTACTTC.

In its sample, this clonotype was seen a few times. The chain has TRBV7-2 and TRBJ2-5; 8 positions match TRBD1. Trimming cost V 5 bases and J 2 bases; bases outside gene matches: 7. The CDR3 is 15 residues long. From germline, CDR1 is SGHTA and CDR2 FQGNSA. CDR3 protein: CASSPRTGRQETQYF. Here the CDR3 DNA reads TGTGCCAGCAGCCCCCGGACAGGGAGGCAAGAGACCCAGTACTTC. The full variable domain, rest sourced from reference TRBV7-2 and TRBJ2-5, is GAGVSQSPSNKVTEKGKDVELRCDPISGHTALYWYRQSLGQGLEFLIYFQGNSAPDKSGLPSDRFSAERTGGSVSTLTIQRTQQEDSAVYLCASSPRTGRQETQYFGPGTRLLVL.

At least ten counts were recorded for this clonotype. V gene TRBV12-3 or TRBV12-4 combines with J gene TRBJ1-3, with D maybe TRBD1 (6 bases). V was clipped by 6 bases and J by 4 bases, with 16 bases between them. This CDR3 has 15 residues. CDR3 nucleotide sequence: TGTGCCAGCAGCATAACACAGGGTCGCGGAAACACCATATATTTT. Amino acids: CASSITQGRGNTIYF.

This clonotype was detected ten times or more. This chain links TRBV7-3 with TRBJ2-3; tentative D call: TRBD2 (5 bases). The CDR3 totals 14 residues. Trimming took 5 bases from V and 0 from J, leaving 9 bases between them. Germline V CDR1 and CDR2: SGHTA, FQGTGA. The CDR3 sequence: CASSPSHSTDTQYF. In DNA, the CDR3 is TGTGCCAGCAGCCCTAGCCACAGCACAGATACGCAGTATTTT.

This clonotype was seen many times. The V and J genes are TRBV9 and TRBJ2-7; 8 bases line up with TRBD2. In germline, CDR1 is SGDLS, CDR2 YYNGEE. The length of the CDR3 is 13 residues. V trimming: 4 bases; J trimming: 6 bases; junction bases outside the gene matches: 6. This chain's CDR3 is CASSTGGGREQYF. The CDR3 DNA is TGTGCCAGCAGCACGGGGGGGGGTCGCGAGCAGTACTTC. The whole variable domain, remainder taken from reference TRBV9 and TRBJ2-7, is DSGVTQTPKHLITATGQRVTLRCSPRSGDLSVYWYQQSLDQGLQFLIQYYNGEERAKGNILERFSAQQFPDLHSELNLSSLELGDSALYFCASSTGGGREQYFGPGTRLTVT.

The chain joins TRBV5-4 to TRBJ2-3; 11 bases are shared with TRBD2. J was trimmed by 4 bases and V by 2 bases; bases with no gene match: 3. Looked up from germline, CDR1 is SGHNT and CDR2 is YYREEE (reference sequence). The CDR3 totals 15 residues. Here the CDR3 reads CASSLLAGEADTQYF. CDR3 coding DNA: TGTGCCAGCAGCTTACTAGCGGGGGAGGCAGATACGCAGTATTTT.

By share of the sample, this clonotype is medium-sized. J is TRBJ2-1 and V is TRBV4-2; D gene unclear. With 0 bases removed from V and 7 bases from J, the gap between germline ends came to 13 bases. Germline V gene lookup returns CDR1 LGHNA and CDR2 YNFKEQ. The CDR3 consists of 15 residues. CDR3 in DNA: TGTGCCAGCAGCCAAGAGGAAGCTTTTGGGAATGAGCAGTTCTTC. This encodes CASSQEEAFGNEQFF.

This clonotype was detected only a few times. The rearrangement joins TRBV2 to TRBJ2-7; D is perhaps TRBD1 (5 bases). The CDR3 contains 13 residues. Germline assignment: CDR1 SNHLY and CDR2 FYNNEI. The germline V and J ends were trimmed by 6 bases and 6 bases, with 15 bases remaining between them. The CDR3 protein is CASSPSGFGEQYF. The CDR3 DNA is TGTGCCAGCAGCCCCTCAGGGTTCGGCGAGCAGTACTTC.

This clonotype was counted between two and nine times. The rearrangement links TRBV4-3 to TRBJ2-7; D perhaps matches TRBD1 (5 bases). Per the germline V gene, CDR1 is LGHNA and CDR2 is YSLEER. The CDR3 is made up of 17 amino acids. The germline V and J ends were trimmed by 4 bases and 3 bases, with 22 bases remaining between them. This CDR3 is CASSPTGVGQGLYEQYF. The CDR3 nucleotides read TGCGCCAGCAGCCCGACTGGGGTAGGCCAGGGCCTCTACGAGCAGTACTTC.

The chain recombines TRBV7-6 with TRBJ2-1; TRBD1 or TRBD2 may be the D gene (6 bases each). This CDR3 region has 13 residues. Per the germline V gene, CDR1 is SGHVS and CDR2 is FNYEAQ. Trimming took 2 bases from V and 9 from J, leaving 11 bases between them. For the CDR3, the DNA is TGTGCCAGCAGCTTATCTCGGGGGCGTGAGCAGTTCTTC. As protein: CASSLSRGREQFF.

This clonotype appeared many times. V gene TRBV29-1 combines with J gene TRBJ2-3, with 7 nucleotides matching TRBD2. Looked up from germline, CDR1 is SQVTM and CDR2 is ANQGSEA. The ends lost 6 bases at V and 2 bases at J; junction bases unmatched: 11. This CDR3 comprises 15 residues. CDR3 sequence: CSVRGPGGFTDTQYF. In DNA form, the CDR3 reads TGCAGCGTCCGCGGGCCGGGAGGATTCACAGATACGCAGTATTTT.

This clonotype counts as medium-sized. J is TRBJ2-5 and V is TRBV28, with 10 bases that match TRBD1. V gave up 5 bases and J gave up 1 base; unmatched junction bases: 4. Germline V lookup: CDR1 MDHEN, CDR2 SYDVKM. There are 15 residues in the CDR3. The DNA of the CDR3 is TGTGCCAGCAGTGAAGACAGGGGGCTCCAAGAGACCCAGTACTTC. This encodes CASSEDRGLQETQYF.

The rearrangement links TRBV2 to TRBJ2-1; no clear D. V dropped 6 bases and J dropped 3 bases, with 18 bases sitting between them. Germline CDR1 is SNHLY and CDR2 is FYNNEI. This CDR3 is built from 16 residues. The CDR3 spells CASSITLVSDYNEQFF. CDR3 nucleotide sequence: TGTGCCAGCAGCATAACACTTGTGAGCGACTACAATGAGCAGTTCTTC.

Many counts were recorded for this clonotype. CDR3 in DNA: TGTGCCAGCGGATCCGGGACTAGCGTATTTTACGAGCAGTACTTC. Amino acids: CASGSGTSVFYEQYF. The J gene is TRBJ2-7, the V gene TRBV12-3 or TRBV12-4; 10 bases are shared with TRBD2. This CDR3 spans 15 amino acids. V trimming: 8 bases; J trimming: 4 bases; junction bases outside the gene matches: 11.

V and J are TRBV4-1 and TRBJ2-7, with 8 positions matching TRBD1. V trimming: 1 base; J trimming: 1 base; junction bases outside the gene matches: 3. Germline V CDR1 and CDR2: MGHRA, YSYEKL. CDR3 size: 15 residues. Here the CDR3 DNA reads TGCGCCAGCAGCCAAGCCGGGACAGGTTCCTACGAGCAGTACTTC. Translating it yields CASSQAGTGSYEQYF.

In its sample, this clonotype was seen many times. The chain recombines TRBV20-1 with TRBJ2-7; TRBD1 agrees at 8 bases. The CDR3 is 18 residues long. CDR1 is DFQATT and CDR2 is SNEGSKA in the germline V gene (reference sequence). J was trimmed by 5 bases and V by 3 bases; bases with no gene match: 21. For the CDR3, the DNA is TGCAGTGCTAGGGGGCTACGAGGACAGGGAAGGGACGGGGACGAGCAGTACTTC. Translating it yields CSARGLRGQGRDGDEQYF.